This T cell receptor (beta chain) was sequenced during a study of cytomegalovirus exposure and HLA in healthy donors. Study-wide findings and caveats: Some segments of the V type, notably TRBV6-2 and TRBV6-3, were excluded as indistinguishable. In a later analysis, at a false discovery rate of 0.05, fewer than 20,000 TCR beta sequences were associated with HLA alleles. In vitro experiments confirmed that three CMV-associated chains were specific for CMV antigens.

Vbeta (60) and Jbeta (13) primers were used in the PCR. The protocol was immunoSEQ multiplex PCR, while the TCRdb copy is restricted to in-frame clones and leaves out a portion. The sample shows some 140,000 clones, approximately 78% of them seen only once. With regard to this clone: What it recognizes is unknown.

Germline trimming cut 7 bases from V and 1 base from J; bases unmatched to any gene: 2. This CDR3 contains 13 residues. Germline V gives CDR1 ENHRY, CDR2 SYGVKD. This chain joins TRBV10-3 and TRBJ1-1; 8 nucleotides align to TRBD1. The clonotype was recovered from a woman aged 50 to 65 in good health and CMV-seropositive. The sample consisted of PBMCs. DNA for the CDR3: TGTGCCATCAAAGGACAGGGGAACACTGAAGCTTTCTTT. Its protein is CAIKGQGNTEAFF.